This passage covers 18 T cell receptor beta chains from one sample sequenced in a study of T cells in Graves' hyperthyroidism and ophthalmopathy. Using RNA transcripts as the source, TCR beta CDR3 regions were amplified. The HTBI primer set served for first-round RT-PCR of the TCR CDR3. TCRdb re-derived calls from the multiplex PCR reads in MiXCR, one entry per CDR3 protein. The data contain fewer than 500,000 distinct CDR3 sequences, roughly 15% of them seen just once; the ten biggest clones take up about 13%. Sequencing used blood. The source of these receptors is a man younger than 30 with Graves' ophthalmopathy.

This clonotype was counted many times. J is TRBJ2-1 and V is TRBV12-3 or TRBV12-4, with TRBD1 matching over 7 bases. With V trimmed by 6 bases and J by 4 bases, 15 bases remained unmatched. This CDR3 contains 17 residues. CDR3 nucleotides: TGTGCCAGCAGCCCCGCTCGGCAGGGGGTTTATTACAATGAGCAGTTCTTC. It specifies CASSPARQGVYYNEQFF.

This clonotype was seen ten or more times. Its ends do not fully match the called genes, so a read error is possible. The genes are TRBV20-1 and TRBJ1-5; a weak D match, TRBD1 (6 bases). This CDR3 is built from 13 residues. Germline CDR1 DFQATT, CDR2 SNEGSKA (reference sequence). DNA for the CDR3: TGCAGTGCCAGAGGGGACAACAATCAGCCCCAGCATTTT. It specifies CSARGDNNQPQHF.

This clonotype was seen a few times. The chain carries TRBV20-1 and TRBJ2-7; 10 bases map to TRBD2. This CDR3 has 15 residues. The trim removed 2 bases at V and 4 bases at J, leaving 8 bases unmatched. CDR1 DFQATT and CDR2 SNEGSKA come from the germline V gene (reference sequence). The CDR3 protein is CSARWGWTSGYEQYF. The CDR3 DNA sequence: TGCAGTGCTAGATGGGGGTGGACTAGCGGTTACGAGCAGTACTTC.

The gene calls are TRBV6-1 and TRBJ2-7, with a possible D match to TRBD1 (5 bases). The germline CDR1 and CDR2 sequences are MNHNS and SASEGT. V dropped 8 bases and J dropped 5 bases, with 16 bases sitting between them. The CDR3 has 13 residues. CDR3 nucleotides: TGTGCCAGCGGAGTCTCAGGGTCCCACGAGCAGTACTTC. This gives the protein CASGVSGSHEQYF.

A word on this clonotype: This clone may be a read error of a much larger clone one base away. The genes are TRBV30 and TRBJ2-7; D call uncertain. The germline gives CDR1 GTSNPN, CDR2 SVGIG (reference sequence). The CDR3 is 12 residues long. The CDR3, as DNA: TGTGCCTGGAGTCGCGACCACTACGAGCAGTGCTTC. It codes for CAWSRDHYEQCF.

On this clonotype: A clone one base away is much larger, so this may be a read error. The chain is built from TRBV2 and TRBJ2-4, with D perhaps matching TRBD2 (6 bases). CDR3 length equals 16 residues. Germline assignment: CDR1 SNHLY and CDR2 FYNNEI. Here the CDR3 DNA reads TGTGCCAGCAGTTCCATACCCAGGGAGGCCAAAAAAATTCAGTACTTC. Its protein product is CASSSIPREAKKIQYF.

The chain recombines TRBV3-1 with TRBJ2-1; TRBD2 matches 7 bases. The CDR3 sequence is 17 residues long. V gave up 3 bases and J gave up 5 bases; unmatched junction bases: 13. CDR1 is LGHDT, CDR2 YNNKEL, per germline (reference sequence). The CDR3 nucleotides are TGTGCCAGCAGCCAGTTGGTCGTAGCGGGTCGCGACAATGAGCAGTTCTTC. Protein product: CASSQLVVAGRDNEQFF.

There are many counts of this clonotype. The CDR3 here is CASSPTGTSGPSTDTQYF. The CDR3 region has the DNA TGTGCCAGCAGCCCCACAGGTACTAGCGGCCCTAGCACAGATACGCAGTATTTT. The chain uses TRBV6-2 or TRBV6-3 and TRBJ2-3, with TRBD2 matching 8 bases. Germline V gene lookup returns CDR1 MNHEY and CDR2 SVGEGT. The V and J ends lost 6 bases and 0 bases, in that order; junction bases with no gene match: 14. This CDR3 spans 18 amino acids.

This clonotype was counted at least ten times. The chain carries TRBV18 and TRBJ2-7, with TRBD2 matching over 8 bases. The V and J ends lost 3 bases and 3 bases, in that order; junction bases with no gene match: 1. Germline CDR1 KGHSH, CDR2 LQKENI. The CDR3 totals 13 residues. CDR3 region: CASSPTSVYEQYF. CDR3 in DNA: TGTGCCAGCTCACCGACTAGCGTCTACGAGCAGTACTTC.

This clonotype has a count of ten or more. V and J are TRBV5-1 and TRBJ2-2; unclear D gene. Germline V gene data show CDR1 as SGHRS and CDR2 as YFSETQ. V was pared by 4 bases and J by 1 base, with 8 bases between. The CDR3 spans 14 residues. CDR3 loop: CASSGPGNTGELFF. CDR3 DNA sequence: TGCGCCAGCAGCGGGCCAGGGAACACCGGGGAGCTGTTTTTT.

The chain links TRBV7-9 to TRBJ2-5, with 9 bases that match TRBD2. This CDR3 spans 16 amino acids. Per germline, CDR1 SEHNR and CDR2 FQNEAQ (reference sequence). The junction had 9 bases not matched to a gene; V was cut back by 2 bases and J by 5 bases. CDR3 sequence: CASSLTGGGAMETQYF. CDR3 bases: TGTGCCAGCAGCTTAACTGGCGGGGGGGCAATGGAGACCCAGTACTTC. The full variable domain, with the rest looked up from reference TRBV7-9 and TRBJ2-5, is DTGVSQNPRHKITKRGQNVTFRCDPISEHNRLYWYRQTLGQGPEFLTYFQNEAQLEKSRLLSDRFSAERPKGSFSTLEIQRTEQGDSAMYLCASSLTGGGAMETQYFGPGTRLLVL.

The chain combines TRBV7-9 with TRBJ2-7; 9 bases line up with TRBD1. J was trimmed by 2 bases and V by 6 bases; bases with no gene match: 8. The CDR3 contains 15 residues. CDR1 is SEHNR, CDR2 FQNEAQ, per germline (reference sequence). The CDR3 region is CASSLTGTGPYEQYF. DNA for the CDR3: TGTGCCAGCAGTCTTACCGGGACAGGGCCCTACGAGCAGTACTTC.

This clonotype was recorded many times. J is TRBJ2-5 and V is TRBV3-1; TRBD2 aligns across 11 bases. The CDR3 has 15 residues. V lost 7 bases to trimming and J lost 5 bases; unmatched junction nucleotides: 9. The germline gives CDR1 LGHDT, CDR2 YNNKEL (reference sequence). The CDR3 spells CASNGLAGGPETQYF. DNA of the CDR3: TGTGCCAGCAACGGGCTAGCGGGAGGCCCCGAGACCCAGTACTTC.

The gene calls are TRBV5-1 and TRBJ2-3; 8 positions match TRBD2. The CDR3 consists of 16 residues. The germline V gene encodes CDR1 SGHRS and CDR2 YFSETQ. Germline trimming cut 6 bases from V and 4 bases from J; bases unmatched to any gene: 13. The CDR3 protein is CASKPTSGLESDTQYF. As DNA, the CDR3 is TGCGCCAGCAAACCGACGTCGGGACTAGAGTCAGATACGCAGTATTTT.

The J gene is TRBJ1-2, the V gene TRBV24-1; 7 bases agree with TRBD1. The V and J ends lost 3 bases and 4 bases, in that order; junction bases with no gene match: 7. Germline-derived CDR1 and CDR2 are KGHDR and SFDVKD. The CDR3 has 15 residues. The CDR3 DNA sequence: TGTGCCACCAGTGATCGACAGGGTTTTGGCTATGGCTACACCTTC. Protein sequence: CATSDRQGFGYGYTF.

The rearrangement links TRBV6-1 to TRBJ2-6; 7 bases line up with TRBD1. Germline V lookup: CDR1 MNHNS, CDR2 SASEGT. V shed 10 bases and J 0 bases; nucleotides not matched to a gene: 6. The CDR3 has 15 residues. CDR3 DNA sequence: TGTGCCATAGGGACAGCCTCCTCTGGGGCCAACGTCCTGACTTTC. Its protein is CAIGTASSGANVLTF.

This clonotype appeared many times. The rearrangement links TRBV27 to TRBJ2-7; 9 bases align to TRBD2. Germline values: CDR1 MNHEY, CDR2 SMNVEV (reference sequence). Trimming removed 5 bases from V and 2 bases from J; junction bases left unmatched: 4. The CDR3 runs to 14 residues. CDR3 amino acids: CASSRRGGAYEQYF. The CDR3 DNA sequence: TGTGCCAGCAGTAGACGCGGGGGGGCCTACGAGCAGTACTTC.

A single count supports this clonotype. The chain combines TRBV10-2 with TRBJ1-3, with D possibly being TRBD1 (5 bases). Trimming left V 6 bases short and J 8 bases short, with 8 bases between. Germline V gene sequence: CDR1 WSHSY, CDR2 SAAADI. This CDR3 comprises 11 residues. The CDR3 bases are TGCGCCAGCAGACAGGTGGACACCATATATTTT. As protein: CASRQVDTIYF.